This T cell receptor (beta chain) was documented in a study of T cells after yellow fever vaccination. As for the study in general: Those fractions that held only low numbers of cells were prepared using the SMART-Seq v4 Ultra Low Input RNA kit.

Worth noting for this clonotype: Its antigen is unknown.

Template switching with 5'RACE generated the TCR cDNA and added a universal primer site and UMIs. TCRdb passed the 5' RACE reads through MiXCR, listing each CDR3 protein once. The table records under 700,000 distinct CDR3 sequences, roughly 17% of them present only once. General study findings and limits: Few clonotypes appeared in both CD4 and CD8 compartments.

Trimming left V 5 bases short and J 2 bases short, with 16 bases between. CDR1 and CDR2 from the germline V gene are SGHRS and YFSETQ. The CDR3 covers 16 residues. The specimen was PBMCs, collected less than 6 days after the first yellow fever vaccination. This TCR came from a man aged 18 to 29 who received the YFV17D yellow fever vaccine. The rearrangement joins TRBV5-1 to TRBJ2-2; D uncertain. CDR3 bases: TGCGCCAGCAGTGTAAGGCCGGACGGAAACACCGGGGAGCTGTTTTTT. Encoded protein: CASSVRPDGNTGELFF. The entire variable domain, with the rest obtained from reference TRBV5-1 and TRBJ2-2, is as follows: KAGVTQTPRYLIKTRGQQVTLSCSPISGHRSVSWYQQTPGQGLQFLFEYFSETQRNKGNFPGRFSGRQFSNSRSEMNVSTLELGDSALYLCASSVRPDGNTGELFFGEGSRLTVL.